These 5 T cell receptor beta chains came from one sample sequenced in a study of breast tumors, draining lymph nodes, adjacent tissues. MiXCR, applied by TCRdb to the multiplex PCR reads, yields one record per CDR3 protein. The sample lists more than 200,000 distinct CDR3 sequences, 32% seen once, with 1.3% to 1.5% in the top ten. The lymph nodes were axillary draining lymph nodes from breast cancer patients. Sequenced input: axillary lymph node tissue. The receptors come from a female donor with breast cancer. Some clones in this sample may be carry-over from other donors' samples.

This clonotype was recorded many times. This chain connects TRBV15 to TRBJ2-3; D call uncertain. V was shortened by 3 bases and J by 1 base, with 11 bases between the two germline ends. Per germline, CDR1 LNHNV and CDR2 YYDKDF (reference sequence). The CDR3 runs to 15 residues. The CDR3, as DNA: TGTGCCACCAGCAGTCCCAGCCCGGGCACAGATACGCAGTATTTT. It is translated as CATSSPSPGTDTQYF.

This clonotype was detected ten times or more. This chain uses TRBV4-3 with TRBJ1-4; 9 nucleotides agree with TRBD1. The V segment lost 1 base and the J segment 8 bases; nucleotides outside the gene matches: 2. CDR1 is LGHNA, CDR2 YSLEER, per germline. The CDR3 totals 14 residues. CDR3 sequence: CASSQGTGVEKLFF. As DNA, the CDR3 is TGCGCCAGCAGCCAAGGGACAGGGGTCGAAAAACTGTTTTTT.

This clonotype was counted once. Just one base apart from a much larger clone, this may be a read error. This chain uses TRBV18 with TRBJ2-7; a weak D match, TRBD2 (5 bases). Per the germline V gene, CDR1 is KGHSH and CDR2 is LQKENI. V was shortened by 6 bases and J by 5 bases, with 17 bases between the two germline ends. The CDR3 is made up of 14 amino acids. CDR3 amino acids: CASSPNGGSHEQYF. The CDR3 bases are TGTGCCAGCTCCCCTAACGGCGGGTCCCACGAGCAGTACTTC.

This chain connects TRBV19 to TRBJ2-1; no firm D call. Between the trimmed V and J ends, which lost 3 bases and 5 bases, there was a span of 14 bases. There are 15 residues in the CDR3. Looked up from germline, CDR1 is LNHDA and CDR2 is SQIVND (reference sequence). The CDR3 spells CASSITFSGNNEQFF. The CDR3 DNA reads TGTGCCAGTAGTATCACTTTCTCTGGAAACAATGAGCAGTTCTTC.

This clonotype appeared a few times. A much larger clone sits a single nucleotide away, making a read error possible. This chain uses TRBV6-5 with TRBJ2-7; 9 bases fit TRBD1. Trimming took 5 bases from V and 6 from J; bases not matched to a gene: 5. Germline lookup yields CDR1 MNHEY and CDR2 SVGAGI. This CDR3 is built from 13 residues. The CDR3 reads CASSPRDRVEQYF. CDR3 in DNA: TGTGCCAGCAGTCCCAGGGACAGGGTCGAGCAGTACTTC.